This T cell receptor (beta chain) is drawn from a study of control samples from healthy donors and cancer patients. Only in-frame clones appear in the TCRdb table, and some are missing; sequencing was by immunoSEQ multiplex PCR. The table has 65,000 to 90,000 clones, about nine tenths seen once. The CDR3 loop spans 11 amino acids. Germline values: CDR1 SEHNR, CDR2 FQNEAQ (reference sequence). V lost 0 bases to trimming and J lost 8 bases, with 4 bases between them. The genes are TRBV7-9 and TRBJ1-1; D remains ambiguous. The specimen sequenced was PBMCs. The source is a woman in her forties or fifties with colorectal cancer. CDR3 bases: TGTGCCAGCAGCTTAGCCGAAGAAGCTTTCTTT. Translated: CASSLAEEAFF.